This T cell receptor beta chain was recorded in a study of T cells in Graves' hyperthyroidism and ophthalmopathy. The study's findings and limits: Ophthalmopathy was distinguished from stable hyperthyroidism by 13 V-J signatures. The majority of expanded thyroid clonotypes above 0.001 also appeared in blood. A median approximately 6.5 months before onset, the model predicted ophthalmopathy.

The diagnostic basis comprised clinical symptoms, serum thyroxine and TRAb, thyroid ultrasound and orbital computed tomography. This clonotype has a count of ten or more. Its cognate antigen is unknown. What was amplified from RNA transcripts were TCR beta CDR3 regions. HTBI primers were used for first-round RT-PCR of the TCR CDR3. TCRdb processed the multiplex PCR reads anew with MiXCR; each CDR3 protein has one entry. The sample lists some 360,000 distinct CDR3 sequences, 15% to 20% seen once, with less than 20% in the top ten. Trimming cost V 5 bases and J 5 bases, with 15 bases left between them. The CDR3 covers 14 residues. CDR1 and CDR2 (germline): PRHDT, FYEKMQ (reference sequence).

The chain is built from TRBV13 and TRBJ2-5, with D perhaps TRBD1 or TRBD2 (5 bases each). What was sequenced was blood. The source is a woman in her 40s with Graves' ophthalmopathy. CDR3 DNA sequence: TGTGCCAGCAGCGGCCGGGACGTCACGGAGACCCAGTACTTC. It specifies CASSGRDVTETQYF.